What follows are 3 T cell receptor beta chains derived from one specimen sequenced in a study of blood T cells in healthy people across ages. Primers used in a second PCR of about 6 to 11 cycles were a sample-barcoded 5' primer and a J-beta primer mix. TCRdb independently ran MiXCR on the 5' RACE reads; one entry per CDR3 protein. The profile shows 1.5 million to 2 million distinct CDR3 sequences, roughly 30% of them singletons. The source material was blood. The origin of the receptors is a woman in her twenties or thirties in good health.

This clonotype was recorded a few times. The V gene is TRBV6-2 or TRBV6-3, the J gene TRBJ2-3, with 12 positions matching TRBD2. The CDR3 consists of 14 residues. The V segment lost 7 bases and the J segment 6 bases; nucleotides outside the gene matches: 5. Germline values: CDR1 MNHEY, CDR2 SVGEGT. CDR3 in amino acids: CASNRLAGADTQYF. In DNA form, the CDR3 reads TGTGCCAGCAACAGACTAGCGGGAGCGGATACGCAGTATTTT.

Points on this clonotype: An end of the junction does not agree with germline; a read error may underlie this. CDR3 amino acids: CASSLGVPSSGANVLTF. CDR3 bases: TGTGCCAGCAGTTTAGGGGTCCCTTCCTCTGGGGCCAACGTCCTGACTTTC. This chain uses TRBV7-6 with TRBJ2-6; D perhaps matches TRBD1 (5 bases). The length of the CDR3 is 17 residues. Germline CDR1 SGHVS, CDR2 FNYEAQ.

In its sample, this clonotype was seen a few times. The conserved phenylalanine or tryptophan is not found at the CDR3 terminus, so this likely reflects a read error. The chain uses TRBV12-3 or TRBV12-4 and TRBJ2-5; 9 bases are a match to TRBD1. The trim removed 6 bases at V and 11 bases at J, leaving 19 bases unmatched. This CDR3 comprises 16 residues. As DNA, the CDR3 is TGTGCCAGCAGCCGCTACAAAGGGACAGGGATTGGGGAGCAGTACTTA. It translates to CASSRYKGTGIGEQYL.